This passage covers 10 T cell receptor beta chains from one sample sequenced in a study of response to subunit inactivated influenza vaccine. TCRdb fed the RT-PCR reads into MiXCR, producing one record per CDR3 protein. The sample lists 650,000 to 800,000 distinct CDR3 sequences; approximately 15% were seen once. The input for sequencing was PBMCs from blood, taken roughly 15 days before vaccination. These receptors came from a man aged 45-65 years who received an inactivated influenza vaccine.

The chain is built from TRBV3-1 and TRBJ1-1; possible D gene TRBD1, 6 bases. Trimming cost V 1 base and J 7 bases, with 13 bases left between them. The CDR3 loop spans 14 amino acids. In germline, CDR1 is LGHDT, CDR2 YNNKEL (reference sequence). CDR3 loop: CASSQVRGAGEAFF. CDR3 sequence (DNA): TGTGCCAGCAGCCAAGTACGGGGGGCCGGTGAAGCTTTCTTT.

The chain recombines TRBV29-1 with TRBJ2-7; maybe TRBD2 (6 bases). The CDR3 consists of 15 residues. Trimming stripped 1 base from V and 6 bases from J, with 19 bases between. Germline V lookup: CDR1 SQVTM, CDR2 ANQGSEA. The CDR3 DNA reads TGCAGCGTTGAAGTCTCTGGGGCGCGGGGCATCGAGCAGTACTTC. Translating gives CSVEVSGARGIEQYF.

This clonotype was seen a handful of times. The V and J genes are TRBV29-1 and TRBJ2-5; D may be TRBD1 (6 bases). This CDR3 has 12 residues. Germline CDR1 is SQVTM and CDR2 is ANQGSEA. The V and J ends lost 3 bases and 7 bases respectively, with 12 bases between them. CDR3 DNA sequence: TGCAGCGTTGAGGCAGGGGTTGGGACCCAGTACTTC. As protein: CSVEAGVGTQYF.

Many counts were recorded for this clonotype. The chain uses TRBV20-1 and TRBJ2-7, with TRBD2 matching 7 bases. Germline V CDR1 and CDR2: DFQATT, SNEGSKA (reference sequence). Trimming at V came to 6 bases and at J to 3 bases, leaving 11 bases not matched to a gene. The CDR3 is 14 amino acids. As DNA, the CDR3 is TGCAGTGCCACCCCATCGGGACTACACTACGAGCAGTACTTC. Its translation is CSATPSGLHYEQYF.

V and J are TRBV27 and TRBJ2-7, with D possibly matching TRBD2 (6 bases). From germline, CDR1 is MNHEY and CDR2 SMNVEV (reference sequence). This CDR3 is 14 amino acids long. V was clipped by 6 bases and J by 5 bases, with 17 bases between them. The CDR3 coding sequence is TGTGCCAGCAGCTCTGTCGGGGGTCGCCACGAGCAGTACTTC. It translates to CASSSVGGRHEQYF.

This rearrangement joins TRBV5-1 to TRBJ2-7; possible D gene TRBD2, 6 bases. The CDR3 contains 15 residues. The germline V gene has CDR1 SGHRS and CDR2 YFSETQ. Trimming cost V 4 bases and J 0 bases, with 14 bases left between them. The CDR3 region is CASSPPAGSSYEQYF. The CDR3 DNA reads as TGCGCCAGCAGCCCCCCCGCGGGGAGCTCCTACGAGCAGTACTTC.

The gene calls are TRBV19 and TRBJ1-5; D is unresolved. In germline, CDR1 is LNHDA, CDR2 SQIVND (reference sequence). Trimming took off 5 bases at V and 7 bases at J, with 12 bases between the two ends. This CDR3 region has 13 residues. The CDR3 bases are TGTGCCAGTAGTTCGGGCGGGAGGCAGCCCCAGCATTTT. It translates to CASSSGGRQPQHF.

This clonotype was found a few times. J is TRBJ1-6 and V is TRBV10-2, with D maybe TRBD1 (6 bases). The germline V gene has CDR1 WSHSY and CDR2 SAAADI. The CDR3 is 15 residues long. Trimming cost V 8 bases and J 5 bases, with 16 bases left between them. CDR3 DNA sequence: TGCGCCAGCCTGACAGGCCCTTCTGATAATTCACCCCTCCACTTT. It encodes CASLTGPSDNSPLHF.

The chain employs TRBV11-2 and TRBJ1-1; D not resolved. This CDR3 comprises 12 residues. Per the germline V gene, CDR1 is SGHAT and CDR2 is FQNNGV. Trimming removed 1 base at V and 6 bases at J, with 6 bases between. The CDR3 bases are TGTGCCAGCAGCTTAGGTCCAGCTGAAGCTTTCTTT. Encoded protein: CASSLGPAEAFF.

The V call is TRBV7-8, the J call TRBJ1-5; D not resolved. Germline V gene sequence: CDR1 SGHVS, CDR2 FQNEAQ. The ends were cut back, 2 bases at V and 5 bases at J, with 7 bases in the middle. This CDR3 contains 13 residues. CDR3 protein: CASSLLWDQPQHF. The CDR3 DNA reads as TGTGCCAGCAGCTTACTTTGGGATCAGCCCCAGCATTTT.